The 30 T cell receptor beta chains reported below all come from one sample, sequenced in a study of blood T cells in healthy people across ages. The use of a sample-barcoded 5' primer and a J-beta primer mix characterized a second PCR of about 6 to 11 cycles. TCRdb passed the 5' RACE reads through MiXCR, listing each CDR3 protein once. The data contain under 2 million distinct CDR3 sequences, 34% of them singletons. Sequenced: blood. Source of these receptors: a woman between 25 and 40 years old in good health.

This clonotype has more than one count but fewer than ten. V gene TRBV10-2 combines with J gene TRBJ1-1; D is perhaps TRBD1 (5 bases). CDR3 length: 14 residues. V lost 6 bases and J 1 base, leaving 12 bases between the germline ends. Per the germline V gene, CDR1 is WSHSY and CDR2 is SAAADI. The CDR3: CASRVAGQNTEAFF. CDR3 sequence (DNA): TGCGCCAGCAGGGTGGCAGGGCAGAACACTGAAGCTTTCTTT.

The chain links TRBV6-1 to TRBJ1-2, with D tentatively TRBD1 (5 bases). Deletions cut 2 bases from V and 8 bases from J, with 12 bases between. The CDR3 has 13 amino acids. CDR1 is MNHNS, CDR2 SASEGT, per germline. This CDR3 is CASSEYSREGYTF. The CDR3, as DNA: TGTGCCAGCAGTGAATACTCCAGGGAAGGCTACACCTTC.

Worth noting for this clonotype: An end of the junction does not agree with germline; a read error may underlie this. This rearrangement joins TRBV5-1 to TRBJ2-4; 7 bases match TRBD1. TRBJ2-7 matches the DNA end more closely, so the J call is doubtful. CDR1 is SGHRS, CDR2 YFSETQ, per germline. The length of the CDR3 is 13 residues. This CDR3 reads CAGSFTGDLEQYF. CDR3 sequence (DNA): TGCGCCGGCAGCTTCACAGGGGATCTCGAGCAGTACTTC.

The rearrangement uses TRBV6-5 and TRBJ2-7, with TRBD2 matching 7 bases. J lost 7 bases, V lost 6 bases, and 12 bases had no gene match. Germline CDR1 reads MNHEY; CDR2 reads SVGAGI. This CDR3 spans 14 amino acids. The CDR3 here is CASRYRGEGREQYF. The CDR3 DNA reads TGTGCCAGCAGGTACCGGGGGGAGGGGAGAGAGCAGTACTTC.

The gene calls are TRBV12-3 or TRBV12-4 and TRBJ1-2; maybe TRBD1 (6 bases). V was cut by 5 bases and J by 4 bases, with 11 bases left in between. CDR3 length: 13 amino acids. CDR3 region: CASSREGGYGYTF. CDR3 in DNA: TGTGCCAGCAGTCGGGAGGGGGGCTATGGCTACACCTTC.

This clonotype has a handful of counts. The chain recombines TRBV27 with TRBJ2-7; no clear D. The V end lost 10 bases, the J end lost 2 bases, and 18 bases lay between the germline ends. Germline V lookup: CDR1 MNHEY, CDR2 SMNVEV (reference sequence). This CDR3 region has 14 residues. The CDR3 here is CATAQGPFAYEQYF. The CDR3 nucleotides are TGTGCCACCGCTCAAGGGCCATTCGCCTACGAGCAGTACTTC.

The chain couples TRBV6-1 to TRBJ2-5; 7 bases line up with TRBD1. V was clipped by 6 bases and J by 4 bases; unmatched bases: 5. The CDR3 totals 13 residues. In germline, CDR1 is MNHNS, CDR2 SASEGT. This CDR3 reads CASRKQGIETQYF. The CDR3 DNA reads as TGTGCCAGCAGGAAACAGGGGATAGAGACCCAGTACTTC.

The chain is built from TRBV20-1 and TRBJ1-2; tentatively, D is TRBD1 (6 bases). CDR3 length: 15 residues. V was cut by 5 bases and J by 7 bases, with 23 bases left in between. From germline, CDR1 is DFQATT and CDR2 SNEGSKA (reference sequence). The CDR3 loop reads CSARATGGLGCGYTF. CDR3 in DNA: TGCAGTGCTCGGGCGACTGGGGGGCTGGGCTGTGGCTACACCTTC.

As concerns this clonotype: The junction departs from the called germline gene at one end, perhaps through a read error. J is TRBJ2-1 and V is TRBV12-3 or TRBV12-4; TRBD1 might be the D (6 bases). The CDR3 spans 15 residues. In nucleotides, the CDR3 is TGTGCCAGCAGTTTAATGGGGGCCTCCAACAATGAGCAGTTCTTC. Residues: CASSLMGASNNEQFF.

This chain links TRBV29-1 with TRBJ2-3, with 8 positions matching TRBD1. This CDR3 has 14 residues. The junction had 8 bases not matched to a gene; V was cut back by 2 bases and J by 7 bases. Germline CDR1 is SQVTM and CDR2 is ANQGSEA. Written as DNA, the CDR3 is TGCAGCGTTGAACCGGGACAGGACCCTAATACGCAGTATTTT. It yields the protein CSVEPGQDPNTQYF.

As for this clonotype: Mismatch with germline at one junction end may stem from a read error. V usage is TRBV7-9 and J usage is TRBJ2-3; 8 nucleotides agree with TRBD2. The germline CDR1 and CDR2 sequences are SEHNR and FQNEAQ (reference sequence). This CDR3 is built from 14 residues. Here the CDR3 reads CVSSLPGGGNTQYF. The CDR3 DNA follows: TGTGTCAGCAGCCTCCCGGGGGGGGGGAATACGCAGTATTTT.

This rearrangement joins TRBV12-3 or TRBV12-4 to TRBJ2-5; no clear D gene. Trimming left V 3 bases short and J 3 bases short, with 11 bases between. The CDR3 extends over 14 amino acids. DNA of the CDR3: TGTGCCAGCAGTTTGTGGATCCGGGAAGAGACCCAGTACTTC. Encoded protein: CASSLWIREETQYF.

The chain recombines TRBV5-1 with TRBJ1-1; 10 nucleotides line up with TRBD1. V trimming: 4 bases; J trimming: 5 bases; junction bases outside the gene matches: 8. The CDR3 length is 15 residues. The V gene's germline CDR1 is SGHRS and CDR2 YFSETQ. The CDR3 bases are TGCGCCAGCAGCGGGAAGACAGGGGGCCATACTGAAGCTTTCTTT. This sequence encodes CASSGKTGGHTEAFF.

This clonotype was seen a handful of times. A read error may explain this, as a much larger clone is one base away. The chain links TRBV4-2 to TRBJ2-7, with 12 positions matching TRBD2. Germline CDR1 and CDR2: LGHNA and YNFKEQ. The CDR3 runs to 17 residues. This chain's CDR3 is CAGSQVSASGRVDEQYF. The CDR3, as DNA: TGTGCCGGCAGCCAAGTTTCGGCTAGCGGGAGGGTCGACGAGCAGTACTTC.

This chain links TRBV6-6 with TRBJ2-7, with D tentatively TRBD1 (5 bases). The CDR3 has 12 amino acids. Between the trimmed V and J ends, which lost 7 bases and 9 bases, there was a span of 16 bases. Germline V gene data show CDR1 as MNHNY and CDR2 as SVGAGI (reference sequence). The CDR3 loop reads CASTSDTERQYF. CDR3 coding DNA: TGTGCCAGCACTTCGGACACCGAGAGGCAGTACTTC.

V gene TRBV12-3 or TRBV12-4 combines with J gene TRBJ1-3, with a possible D match to TRBD1 (6 bases). Trimming shortened V by 7 bases and J by 3 bases, and 13 bases separated the two germline ends. The CDR3 is 14 amino acids. The CDR3 nucleotides are TGTGCCAGCACCCAAGGGGGACTTGGAAACACCATATATTTT. Its protein product is CASTQGGLGNTIYF.

The count of this clonotype is one. The chain combines TRBV5-1 with TRBJ2-5; D uncertain. V lost 3 bases and J 5 bases, leaving 17 bases between the germline ends. This CDR3 region has 15 residues. The germline V gene has CDR1 SGHRS and CDR2 YFSETQ. CDR3 loop: CASSSQDGFSETQYF. DNA of the CDR3: TGCGCCAGCAGCTCCCAGGACGGATTCTCGGAGACCCAGTACTTC.

The rearrangement uses TRBV6-4 and TRBJ2-6; a possible D gene is TRBD2 (6 bases). Germline CDR1 MRHNA, CDR2 SNTAGT. Trimming pared 2 bases from V and 3 bases from J, leaving 14 bases between. The CDR3 sequence is 17 residues long. The CDR3 DNA reads as TGTGCCAGCAGTGACGCGAGGAAGACTAGTGGGGCCAACGTCCTGACTTTC. Protein: CASSDARKTSGANVLTF.

This clonotype was observed at least ten times. The chain is built from TRBV29-1 and TRBJ2-7; D is undetermined. Germline lookup yields CDR1 SQVTM and CDR2 ANQGSEA. The CDR3 has 13 amino acids. V was pared by 7 bases and J by 3 bases, with 16 bases between. The DNA of the CDR3 is TGCAGCGCCCGTTACCCCAACAGCTACGAGCAGTACTTC. Its protein is CSARYPNSYEQYF.

Comments on this clonotype: A read error is possible here, since a much larger clone lies one base away. V usage is TRBV9 and J usage is TRBJ2-1; D not resolved. Germline V gives CDR1 SGDLS, CDR2 YYNGEE. Trimming left V 4 bases short and J 11 bases short, with 22 bases between. The length of the CDR3 is 15 residues. CDR3 region: CASSLTVSALNKQFF. As DNA, the CDR3 is TGTGCCAGCAGCCTCACGGTGTCGGCTCTTAATAAGCAGTTCTTC.

This clonotype was detected only a few times. The genes are TRBV12-3 or TRBV12-4 and TRBJ2-1; D remains ambiguous. The V and J ends lost 3 bases and 0 bases respectively, with 12 bases between them. The CDR3 has 16 amino acids. In DNA form, the CDR3 reads TGTGCCAGCAGTTTTCTAGGGCTAGGCTCCTACAATGAGCAGTTCTTC. Residues: CASSFLGLGSYNEQFF.

This clonotype was seen a few times. V usage is TRBV12-3 or TRBV12-4 and J usage is TRBJ2-5; tentative D call: TRBD1 (6 bases). The CDR3 covers 12 residues. The V end lost 1 base, the J end lost 8 bases, and 8 bases lay between the germline ends. The CDR3 coding sequence is TGTGCCAGCAGTTTAGGGACAGTCACCCAGTACTTC. Its translation is CASSLGTVTQYF.

As for this clonotype: Just one base apart from a much larger clone, this may be a read error. The chain couples TRBV20-1 to TRBJ2-7, with 11 positions matching TRBD2. The CDR3 totals 14 residues. Per the germline V gene, CDR1 is DFQATT and CDR2 is SNEGSKA (reference sequence). The DNA of the CDR3 is TGCAGTACTAGAATAGCGGGGGGGCCCTCCGAGCAGTACTTC. Amino acids: CSTRIAGGPSEQYF.

In its sample, this clonotype was seen a few times. The rearrangement links TRBV20-1 to TRBJ2-3, with 9 nucleotides matching TRBD2. The germline V gene has CDR1 DFQATT and CDR2 SNEGSKA (reference sequence). The CDR3 covers 20 residues. J lost 0 bases, V lost 4 bases, and 20 bases had no gene match. This CDR3 reads CSANSQGKAGGHSSTDTQYF. The CDR3 nucleotides are TGCAGTGCTAACTCTCAGGGGAAAGCGGGGGGACATTCTAGCACAGATACGCAGTATTTT.

This sequence joins TRBV29-1 and TRBJ2-2; D is possibly TRBD1 or TRBD2 (5 bases each). The CDR3 totals 15 residues. Trimming took off 6 bases at V and 7 bases at J, with 21 bases between the two ends. Germline assignment: CDR1 SQVTM and CDR2 ANQGSEA. In DNA form, the CDR3 reads TGCAGCGTCCATCCCGGGACCTACAGCGGCGGGGAGCTGTTTTTT. Its protein is CSVHPGTYSGGELFF.

The V and J genes are TRBV28 and TRBJ1-2; D gene uncertain. The germline V and J ends were trimmed by 4 bases and 5 bases, with 11 bases remaining between them. There are 13 residues in the CDR3. The germline gives CDR1 MDHEN, CDR2 SYDVKM. In DNA, the CDR3 is TGTGCCAGCAGTTACTCAGCCCGTTATGGCTACACCTTC. This encodes CASSYSARYGYTF.

The J gene is TRBJ1-1, the V gene TRBV10-3; possibly TRBD1 for D (6 bases). This CDR3 is 14 amino acids long. The germline V gene encodes CDR1 ENHRY and CDR2 SYGVKD. V was trimmed by 2 bases and J by 4 bases, leaving 11 bases between them. Written as DNA, the CDR3 is TGTGCCATCAGTGAGGGGACACCTTTCACTGAAGCTTTCTTT. This sequence encodes CAISEGTPFTEAFF.

A word on this clonotype: Being one base from a much bigger clone, this may be a read error. The CDR3 region is CAISKAISGDYNEQFF. Written as DNA, the CDR3 is TGTGCCATCAGTAAGGCGATTAGCGGGGACTACAATGAGCAGTTCTTC. The J gene is TRBJ2-1, the V gene TRBV10-3; TRBD2 agrees at 8 bases. The junction had 9 bases not matched to a gene; V was cut back by 5 bases and J by 3 bases. The CDR3 contains 16 residues. Germline V CDR1 and CDR2: ENHRY, SYGVKD.

The V gene is TRBV7-3, the J gene TRBJ2-2; D possibly uses TRBD1 or TRBD2 (5 bases each). Germline V gene lookup returns CDR1 SGHTA and CDR2 FQGTGA. V dropped 1 base and J dropped 5 bases, with 23 bases sitting between them. The CDR3 totals 19 residues. Here the CDR3 reads CASSLINNLRGEGTGELFF. In DNA, the CDR3 is TGTGCCAGCAGCTTAATCAATAATTTGAGGGGAGAGGGAACCGGGGAGCTGTTTTTT.

This chain uses TRBV5-1 with TRBJ2-7; D might be TRBD1 (5 bases). V was cut by 0 bases and J by 2 bases, with 15 bases left in between. The CDR3 is made up of 16 amino acids. Germline CDR1 reads SGHRS; CDR2 reads YFSETQ. CDR3 nucleotides: TGCGCCAGCAGCTTGGGGGGCAGCCTGAATGCCTACGAGCAGTACTTC. Translated, it gives CASSLGGSLNAYEQYF. Together with reference TRBV5-1 and TRBJ2-7, the CDR3 gives the full variable domain: KAGVTQTPRYLIKTRGQQVTLSCSPISGHRSVSWYQQTPGQGLQFLFEYFSETQRNKGNFPGRFSGRQFSNSRSEMNVSTLELGDSALYLCASSLGGSLNAYEQYFGPGTRLTVT.